The clone carrying this T cell receptor (beta chain) was seen just once. This sample was taken from a study of blood T cell repertoires in COVID-19. At the level of the study: Some COVID-19 samples were acute and others convalescent; all came from the United States, Italy and Spain. T cells, B-cell-depleted T cells, or PBMCs supplied cDNA or gDNA.

In the original workflow: By means of reference gene primer amplification, nucleated cell counts were estimated. The data were produced by immunoSEQ multiplex PCR, yet TCRdb's version contains in-frame clones alone and is incomplete. That table supplies the V and J calls and clone size; D and trimming were determined from the DNA. The data contain approximately 300,000 clones, around nine tenths of them singletons. The CDR3 extends over 20 amino acids. With V trimmed by 1 base and J by 0 bases, 14 bases remained unmatched. Looked up from germline, CDR1 is LNHDA and CDR2 is SQIVND (reference sequence).

The rearrangement uses TRBV19 and TRBJ2-1, with 8 bases fitting TRBD2. This TCR was recovered from a woman aged 25 to 39 with COVID-19, enrolled during active disease. Sample: peripheral blood. CDR3 DNA sequence: TGTGCCAGTAGTATAGGGCGTGAAGGAATAAGCGGGAGCTCCTACAATGAGCAGTTCTTC. Translated: CASSIGREGISGSSYNEQFF. The whole variable domain, remainder taken from reference TRBV19 and TRBJ2-1, is DGGITQSPKYLFRKEGQNVTLSCEQNLNHDAMYWYRQDPGQGLRLIYYSQIVNDFQKGDIAEGYSVSREKKESFPLTVTSAQKNPTAFYLCASSIGREGISGSSYNEQFFGPGTRLTVL.